This T cell receptor beta chain came from a study of Ad26.COV2.S vaccination and SARS-CoV-2 variants. Study-wide background: Ad26.COV2.S was injected intramuscularly once or twice, 56 days apart. Study conclusions and caveats: Substantial breadth was reportedly displayed by spike-specific CD8+ and CD4+ T cell responses after vaccination.

Indicated treatment: 15 to 20 received Ad26.COV2.S at low or high dose, single or two shots; roughly five received placebo; per-sample allocation not given. On day 63 after the first injection, vaccine and placebo recipients gave samples. Vaccination used an Ad26 vector expressing Wuhan-strain SARS-CoV-2 spike. TCRdb's copy holds only in-frame clones and misses some; the assay was immunoSEQ multiplex PCR. The table has some 410,000 clones, roughly 90% seen once. Note on this clone: Its target is unknown.

Sequenced here: peripheral blood, sampled in a trial of Ad26.COV2.S vaccine versus placebo. This TCR was sampled from a person aged 18-60 years who received the Ad26.COV2.S COVID-19 vaccine or a placebo.

The CDR3 bases are TGTGCCAGCAGCTCGTTTTTAGTTGGTGAGCAGTTCTTC. Translated: CASSSFLVGEQFF. This chain connects TRBV7-2 to TRBJ2-1; D is ambiguous. Germline CDR1 and CDR2: SGHTA and FQGNSA. The CDR3 covers 13 residues. Trimming took off 4 bases at V and 9 bases at J, with 13 bases between the two ends.